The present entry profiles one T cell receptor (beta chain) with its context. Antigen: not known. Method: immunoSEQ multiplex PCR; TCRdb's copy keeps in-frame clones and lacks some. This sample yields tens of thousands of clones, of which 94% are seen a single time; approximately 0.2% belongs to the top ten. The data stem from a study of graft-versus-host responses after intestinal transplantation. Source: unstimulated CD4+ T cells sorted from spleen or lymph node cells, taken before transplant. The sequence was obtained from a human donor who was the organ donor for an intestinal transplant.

The CDR3 DNA follows: TGTGCCAGTAGTAAGGGGCCAGAAACCTACGAGCAGTACTTC. This gives the protein CASSKGPETYEQYF. The rearrangement links TRBV19 to TRBJ2-7; TRBD1 is a possible D gene (5 bases). Germline V gene data show CDR1 as LNHDA and CDR2 as SQIVND (reference sequence). With 4 bases removed from V and 2 bases from J, the gap between germline ends came to 12 bases. CDR3 size: 14 residues.